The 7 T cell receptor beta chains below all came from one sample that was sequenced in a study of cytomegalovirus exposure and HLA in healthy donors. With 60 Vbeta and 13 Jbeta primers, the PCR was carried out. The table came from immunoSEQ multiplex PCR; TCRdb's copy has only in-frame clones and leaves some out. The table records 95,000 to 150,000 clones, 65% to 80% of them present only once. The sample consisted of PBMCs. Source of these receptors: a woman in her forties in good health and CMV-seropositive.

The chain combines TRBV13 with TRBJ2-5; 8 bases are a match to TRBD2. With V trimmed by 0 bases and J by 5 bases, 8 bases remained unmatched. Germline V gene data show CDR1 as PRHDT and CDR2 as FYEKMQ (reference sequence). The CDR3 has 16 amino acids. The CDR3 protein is CASSLGAGGPPETQYF. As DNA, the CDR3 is TGTGCCAGCAGCTTAGGGGCGGGAGGCCCCCCGGAGACCCAGTACTTC.

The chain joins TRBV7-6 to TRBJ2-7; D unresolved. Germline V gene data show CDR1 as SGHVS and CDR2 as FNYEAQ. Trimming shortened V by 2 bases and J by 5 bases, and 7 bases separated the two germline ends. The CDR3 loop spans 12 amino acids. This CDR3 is CASSLREDEQYF. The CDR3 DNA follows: TGTGCCAGCAGCTTACGAGAAGACGAGCAGTACTTC.

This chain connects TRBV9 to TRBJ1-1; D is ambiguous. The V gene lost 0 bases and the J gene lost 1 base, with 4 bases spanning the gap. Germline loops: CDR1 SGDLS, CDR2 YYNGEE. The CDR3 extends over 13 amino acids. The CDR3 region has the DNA TGTGCCAGCAGCGTAGGTAGGAACACTGAAGCTTTCTTT. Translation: CASSVGRNTEAFF.

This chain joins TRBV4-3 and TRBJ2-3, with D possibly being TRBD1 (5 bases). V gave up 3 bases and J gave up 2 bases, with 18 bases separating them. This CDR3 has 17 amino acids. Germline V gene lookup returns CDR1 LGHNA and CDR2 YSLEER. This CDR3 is CASSQDQAGPVTDTQYF. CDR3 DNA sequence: TGCGCCAGCAGCCAGGACCAGGCAGGGCCTGTCACAGATACGCAGTATTTT.

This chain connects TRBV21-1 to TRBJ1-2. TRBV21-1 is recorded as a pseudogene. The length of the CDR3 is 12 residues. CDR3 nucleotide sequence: TGTGCCAGCAGCAAAGTGAACTTTGGCTACACCTTC. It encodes CASSKVNFGYTF.

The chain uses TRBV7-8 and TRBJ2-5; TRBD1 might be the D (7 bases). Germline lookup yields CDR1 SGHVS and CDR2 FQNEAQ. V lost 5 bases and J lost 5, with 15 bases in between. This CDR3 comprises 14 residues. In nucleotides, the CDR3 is TGTGCCAGCAGCCCCCAGGGGGGACGGGAGACCCAGTACTTC. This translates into CASSPQGGRETQYF.

The CDR3 is CASNFGGAGGYTF. As DNA, the CDR3 is TGTGCCAGCAATTTCGGAGGGGCCGGGGGCTACACCTTC. This chain joins TRBV2 and TRBJ1-2; TRBD1 might be the D (5 bases). Germline CDR1 SNHLY, CDR2 FYNNEI. Trimming stripped 7 bases from V and 8 bases from J, with 17 bases between. The CDR3 length is 13 residues.